Described below is a single TCR beta chain sequence and its context. The antigen is unknown. Produced via immunoSEQ multiplex PCR; TCRdb's table is partial and in-frame only. This table holds about 55,000 clones, approximately 80% found once. These data originate in a study of OX40 agonist ivuxolimab in advanced cancers. Broader study findings: At 0.1 to 3.0 mg/kg and by week 6, clonal expansion occurred in CD4+ and CD8+ blood T cells.

The length of the CDR3 is 14 residues. With 1 base removed from V and 1 base from J, the gap between germline ends came to 7 bases. Germline values: CDR1 SGHTA, CDR2 FQGNSA. Sequences were derived from CD4+ or CD8+ T cells sorted from blood, sampled in a trial of the OX40 agonist ivuxolimab. This chain connects TRBV7-2 to TRBJ1-1, with a tentative D call TRBD1 (6 bases). This TCR came from an adult with an advanced solid tumor such as melanoma, head and neck, liver or kidney cancer. CDR3 region: CASSLGGGNTEAFF. The CDR3 nucleotides are TGTGCCAGCAGCTTAGGAGGGGGGAACACTGAAGCTTTCTTT.